This is a list of T cell receptor beta chains from one sample in a study of blood T cell repertoires in COVID-19. Libraries were prepared by immunoSEQ multiplex PCR; TCRdb keeps only in-frame clonotypes and omits some of them. The table shows 250,000 to 300,000 clones, with around 79% occurring only once. The sample consisted of peripheral blood. All receptors come from a woman of 80 years or more with acute or convalescent COVID-19. The CDR3 runs from the conserved cysteine through the conserved F or W. The D gene is left open where the match is weak. For some rows the clone size is stated as once, few or many, or as a class when expanded; others skip it.

j_gene,d_gene,abundance,v_gene,CDR3nt,CDR3aa
TRBJ2-5,NA,NA,TRBV5-1,TGCGCCACCAAACCGGGACAACAAGAGACCCAGTACTTC,CATKPGQQETQYF
TRBJ2-7,NA,NA,TRBV3-1/TRBV3-2,TGTGCCAGCAGCCAAGGAGGCTACGAGCAGTACTTC,CASSQGGYEQYF
TRBJ1-6,TRBD1,NA,TRBV5-4,TGTGCCAGCAGCCCCCGGGACAGGGGGAATTCACCCCTCCACTTT,CASSPRDRGNSPLHF
TRBJ2-1,NA,NA,TRBV7-9,TGTGCCAGCAGCGGACAGTCCTCCTACAATGAGCAGTTCTTC,CASSGQSSYNEQFF
TRBJ1-2,TRBD1,NA,TRBV11-2,TGTGCCAGCAGCTTGACAGGGGAGAAGGTCTATGGCTACACCTTC,CASSLTGEKVYGYTF
TRBJ1-3,NA,NA,TRBV5-1,TGCGCCAGCAGCGTCGGGACATTTGACCCTGGAAACACCATATATTTT,CASSVGTFDPGNTIYF
TRBJ2-1,TRBD2,medium-sized,TRBV5-1,TGCGCCAGCAGCTTAGGTCCCGGCGGGAGGGCCCGGAATGAGCAGTTCTTC,CASSLGPGGRARNEQFF
TRBJ2-1,TRBD2,NA,TRBV24-1,TGTGCCACCAGTGAGTCCGGGACTAGCGAATACAATGAGCAGTTCTTC,CATSESGTSEYNEQFF
TRBJ1-3,NA,NA,TRBV19,TGTGCCAGTAGTATATTGACAGTCTCTGGAAACACCATATATTTT,CASSILTVSGNTIYF
TRBJ2-7,TRBD1,few,TRBV29-1,TGCAGCGTTGAGGGACAGGGGGGGTACGAGCAGTACTTC,CSVEGQGGYEQYF
TRBJ1-3,NA,few,TRBV4-2,TGTGCCAGCAGCCAAGGCGGGGGCTCTGGAAACACCATATATTTT,CASSQGGGSGNTIYF
TRBJ1-1,NA,few,TRBV6-5,TGTGCCAGCAGTTCCCCGGGAGGCCGGGGTGTCGAAGCTTTCTTT,CASSSPGGRGVEAFF
TRBJ2-3,TRBD2,NA,TRBV7-3,TGTGCCAGCAGCTTAACGTTGTCTAGCGGGGCTACGCAGTATTTT,CASSLTLSSGATQYF
TRBJ1-1,TRBD1,few,TRBV29-1,TGCAGCGTTGGGGGACAGATGAACACTGAAGCTTTCTTT,CSVGGQMNTEAFF
TRBJ1-6,NA,NA,TRBV6-5,TGTGCCAGCAGGAATACAGATGGCGCCTGGTCACCCCTCCACTTT,CASRNTDGAWSPLHF
TRBJ2-1,TRBD1,NA,TRBV9,TGTGCCAGCAGCGCCACTCGGGACAGGGGATTTAATGAGCAGTTCTTC,CASSATRDRGFNEQFF
TRBJ1-1,NA,NA,TRBV16,TGTGCCAGCAGCCAATCGCGGAACACTGAAGCTTTCTTT,CASSQSRNTEAFF
TRBJ2-3,NA,few,TRBV2,TGTGCCAGCGGGAGTGGGGGCGACACAGATACGCAGTATTTT,CASGSGGDTDTQYF
TRBJ2-3,TRBD1,NA,TRBV6-5,TGTGCCAGCAACATCAGGGGGCTGACAGATACGCAGTATTTT,CASNIRGLTDTQYF
TRBJ2-1,TRBD2,NA,TRBV24-1,TGTGCCACCAGTGACCCTAGCGGGGGGGCAGGCAATGAGCAGTTCTTC,CATSDPSGGAGNEQFF
TRBJ1-5,TRBD1,NA,TRBV19,TGTGCCAGTAGTGACAGGGGAGATCAGCCCCAGCATTTT,CASSDRGDQPQHF
TRBJ2-1,NA,few,TRBV3-1/TRBV3-2,TGTGCCAGCAGCCGTCTTACTAGACTAACCTACAATGAGCAGTTCTTC,CASSRLTRLTYNEQFF
TRBJ2-7,NA,NA,TRBV18,TGTGCCAGCTCACCACAGGCCAGGTCCTACGAGCAGTACTTC,CASSPQARSYEQYF
TRBJ1-4,NA,NA,TRBV27,TGTGCCAGCAGTTTAGGGCCTCCTGCAACTAATGAAAAACTGTTTTTT,CASSLGPPATNEKLFF
TRBJ2-5,TRBD1,NA,TRBV7-9,TGTGCCAGCAACAACAGGGGTGCAGAGACCCAGTACTTC,CASNNRGAETQYF
TRBJ2-7,TRBD1,NA,TRBV13,TGTGCCAGCAGCTTATGGGGGGACAGGGGGCGCCACGAGCAGTACTTC,CASSLWGDRGRHEQYF
TRBJ1-5,NA,NA,TRBV4-2,TGTGCCAGCAGCCAAGAGTGGGGCGGCGGGATTAGCAATCAGCCCCAGCATTTT,CASSQEWGGGISNQPQHF
TRBJ2-1,NA,NA,TRBV25-1,TGTGCCAGCAGTGATCCGAAGAGCTCCTACAATGAGCAGTTCTTC,CASSDPKSSYNEQFF
TRBJ2-1,NA,NA,TRBV10-3,TGTGCCATCAGTGAAAGCCCCAGGACGCCCGGGGGGTTCTTC,CAISESPRTPGGFF
TRBJ2-5,NA,NA,TRBV5-4,TGTGCCAGCAGCTTGGCCGGGACCTCTGCGGGGGAGACCCAGTACTTC,CASSLAGTSAGETQYF
TRBJ1-5,TRBD1,NA,TRBV25-1,TGTGCCAGCAGTGGCGACCTCAGGGGGGATCAGCCCCAGCATTTT,CASSGDLRGDQPQHF
TRBJ2-5,TRBD1,NA,TRBV4-1,TGCGCCAGCAGCCAACTACCCGGGACAGGGGTTCGAGAGACCCAGTACTTC,CASSQLPGTGVRETQYF
TRBJ2-7,TRBD1,many,TRBV15,TGTGCCACCAGTCTCCAACAGGGGTCCTACGAGCAGTACTTC,CATSLQQGSYEQYF
TRBJ1-4,TRBD1,NA,TRBV5-5,TGTGCCAGCAGCTTGGTGGGACAGACTGCTGAAAAACTGTTTTTT,CASSLVGQTAEKLFF
TRBJ2-1,TRBD1,NA,TRBV23-1,TGCGCCAGCACGAAAGCACCGGACAGGGGAGCGGATGAGCAGTTCTTC,CASTKAPDRGADEQFF
TRBJ1-2,NA,NA,TRBV18,TGTGCCAGCTCACCTTCCGTCGGGTATGGCTACACCTTC,CASSPSVGYGYTF
TRBJ2-5,NA,NA,TRBV20-1,TGCAGTGCTAGTGTGTCGACAGCTCAAGAGACCCAGTACTTC,CSASVSTAQETQYF
TRBJ2-7,NA,NA,TRBV6-1,TGTGCCAGCAGTGAAGCTGGGCTAGCGCGAAGCTCCTACGAGCAGTACTTC,CASSEAGLARSSYEQYF
TRBJ2-2,NA,NA,TRBV2,TGTGCCAGCACCGGGACAAACACCGGGGAGCTGTTTTTT,CASTGTNTGELFF
TRBJ2-3,NA,NA,TRBV10-3,TGTGCCATCAGCCGGACAGTTATGGGGGCAGATACGCAGTATTTT,CAISRTVMGADTQYF
TRBJ2-5,TRBD1,once,TRBV15,TGTGCCACCAGCAGGACAGGGGGCTTGGAGACCCAGTACTTC,CATSRTGGLETQYF
TRBJ2-7,TRBD2,NA,TRBV3-1/TRBV3-2,TGTGCCAGCAGCCAAACTAGCGGGACCGAGCAGTACTTC,CASSQTSGTEQYF